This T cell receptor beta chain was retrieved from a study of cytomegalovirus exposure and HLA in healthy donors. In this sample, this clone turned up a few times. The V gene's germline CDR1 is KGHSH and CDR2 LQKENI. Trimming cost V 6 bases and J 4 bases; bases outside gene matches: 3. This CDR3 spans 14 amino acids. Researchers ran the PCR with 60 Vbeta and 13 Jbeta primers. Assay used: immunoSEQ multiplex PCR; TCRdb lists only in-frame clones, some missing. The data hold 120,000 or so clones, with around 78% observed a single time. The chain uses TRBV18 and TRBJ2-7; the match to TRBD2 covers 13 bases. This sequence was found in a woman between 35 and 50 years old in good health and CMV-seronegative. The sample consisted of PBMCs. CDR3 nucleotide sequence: TGTGCCAGCTCCCCGACTAGCGGGAGGTACGAGCAGTACTTC. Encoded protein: CASSPTSGRYEQYF.